This T cell receptor (beta chain) was found in a study of CD8+ T cells in alopecia areata. Sampling of alopecia areata patients yielded lesional scalp punch biopsies as well as peripheral blood. PBMCs, the starting material, were the source of sorted CD4+ and CD8+ T cells. Broader study findings: Normal scalp had lower clonality than lesional scalp, with alopecia totalis/universalis lesions showing this most strongly. Sharing of TCRs across patients appeared less clear than in mice, possibly for HLA-related reasons.

As regards this clone: Its specificity is unknown.

RNA extraction was followed by reverse transcription into cDNA, which acted as the sequencing template. Repertoires were generated with immunoSEQ multiplex PCR, while TCRdb's copy carries only in-frame clones and drops some. The sample has more than 200,000 clones; around two thirds are singletons. Germline assignment: CDR1 SGHTA and CDR2 FQGNSA. Trimming stripped 5 bases from V and 1 base from J, with 13 bases between. The CDR3 totals 15 residues. This TCR derives from a human donor with alopecia areata. The rearrangement links TRBV7-2 to TRBJ2-3; D is undetermined. The source material was CD4+ T cells sorted from blood, sampled at week 0. CDR3 in DNA: TGTGCCAGCAGCCGATCGGGCCGGGGCACAGATACGCAGTATTTT. Translating it yields CASSRSGRGTDTQYF. Complete variable domain (other parts from reference TRBV7-2 and TRBJ2-3): GAGVSQSPSNKVTEKGKDVELRCDPISGHTALYWYRQSLGQGLEFLIYFQGNSAPDKSGLPSDRFSAERTGGSVSTLTIQRTQQEDSAVYLCASSRSGRGTDTQYFGPGTRLTVL.